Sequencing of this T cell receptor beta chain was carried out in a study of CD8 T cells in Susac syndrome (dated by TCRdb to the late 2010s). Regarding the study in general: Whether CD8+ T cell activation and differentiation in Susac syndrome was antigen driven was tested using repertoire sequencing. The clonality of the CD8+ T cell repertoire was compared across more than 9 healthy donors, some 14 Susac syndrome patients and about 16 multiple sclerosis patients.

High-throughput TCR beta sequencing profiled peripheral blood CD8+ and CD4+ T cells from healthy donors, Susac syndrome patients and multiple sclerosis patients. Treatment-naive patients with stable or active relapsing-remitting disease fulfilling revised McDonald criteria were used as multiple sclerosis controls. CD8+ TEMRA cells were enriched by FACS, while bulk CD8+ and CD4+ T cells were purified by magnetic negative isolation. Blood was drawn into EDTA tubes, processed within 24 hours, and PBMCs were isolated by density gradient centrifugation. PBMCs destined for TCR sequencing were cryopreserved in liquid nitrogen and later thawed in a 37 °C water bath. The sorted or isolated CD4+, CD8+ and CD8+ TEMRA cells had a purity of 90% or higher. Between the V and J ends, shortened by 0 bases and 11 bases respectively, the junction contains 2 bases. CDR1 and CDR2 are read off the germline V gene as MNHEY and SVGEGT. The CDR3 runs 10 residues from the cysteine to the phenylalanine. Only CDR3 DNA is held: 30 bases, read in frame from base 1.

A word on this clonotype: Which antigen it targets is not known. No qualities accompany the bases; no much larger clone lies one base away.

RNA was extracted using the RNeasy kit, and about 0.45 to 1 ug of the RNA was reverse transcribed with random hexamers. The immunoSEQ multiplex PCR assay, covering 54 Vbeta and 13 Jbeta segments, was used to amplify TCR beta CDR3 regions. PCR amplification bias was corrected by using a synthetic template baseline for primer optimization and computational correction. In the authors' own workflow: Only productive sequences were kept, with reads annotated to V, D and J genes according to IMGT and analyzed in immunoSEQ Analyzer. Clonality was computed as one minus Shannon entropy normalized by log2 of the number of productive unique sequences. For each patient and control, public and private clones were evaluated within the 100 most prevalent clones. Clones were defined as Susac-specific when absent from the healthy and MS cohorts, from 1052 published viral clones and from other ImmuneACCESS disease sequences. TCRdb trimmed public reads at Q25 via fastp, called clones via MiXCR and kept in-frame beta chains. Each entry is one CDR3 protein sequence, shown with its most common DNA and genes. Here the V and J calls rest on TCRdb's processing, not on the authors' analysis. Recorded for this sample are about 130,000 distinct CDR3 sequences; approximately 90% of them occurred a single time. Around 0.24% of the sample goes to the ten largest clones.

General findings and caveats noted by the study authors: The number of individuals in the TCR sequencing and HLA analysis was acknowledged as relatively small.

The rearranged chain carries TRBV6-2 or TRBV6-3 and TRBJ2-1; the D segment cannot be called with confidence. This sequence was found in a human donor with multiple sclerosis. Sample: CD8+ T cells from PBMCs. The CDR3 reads CASSYSQQFF. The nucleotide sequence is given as TGTGCCAGCAGTTACTCTCAGCAGTTCTTC.